The clone carrying this T cell receptor (beta chain) was observed once. Some clones are missing from TCRdb's copy, which holds only in-frame ones; the method was immunoSEQ multiplex PCR. The sample lists tens of thousands of clones, roughly 91% occurring once. The V and J ends lost 3 bases and 3 bases, in that order; junction bases with no gene match: 9. This CDR3 spans 16 amino acids. Per germline, CDR1 SGHRS and CDR2 YFSETQ. These data belong to a study of technical replicates of blood from a few donors. The sample comprised PBMCs. The genes are TRBV5-1 and TRBJ2-3; TRBD2 matches at 8 bases. The TCR sequence derives from a human donor in good health. Some clones in this sample may be carry-over from other donors' samples. CDR3 in amino acids: CASSSSGTRRTDTQYF. CDR3 DNA: TGCGCCAGCAGCTCTTCCGGGACTAGAAGGACAGATACGCAGTATTTT.